What follows describes a single TCR beta chain. What it binds is not known. These data come from a study of OX40 agonist ivuxolimab in advanced cancers. On the study more broadly: Patients in dose escalation had liver, melanoma, kidney or head and neck cancers. Whole-study findings and limits: Averaged across samples, CD8+ T cells carried more expanded clones than CD4+ did.

Germline CDR1 SQVTM, CDR2 ANQGSEA. The ends lost 1 base at V and 15 bases at J; junction bases unmatched: 6. The CDR3 sequence is 13 residues long. Data came from immunoSEQ multiplex PCR; TCRdb stores just in-frame clones and leaves some out. Of about 51,000 clones in the sample, roughly 84% are singletons; the top ten hold more than 2.5%. Autoimmune disease history or systemic immunosuppression excluded patients. The sequencing used CD4+ or CD8+ T cells sorted from blood, collected in a trial of the OX40 agonist ivuxolimab. The TCR originated in an adult with an advanced solid tumor such as melanoma, head and neck, liver or kidney cancer. The chain carries TRBV29-1 and TRBJ2-1; TRBD2 matches at 13 bases. DNA for the CDR3: TGCAGCGTTGAAGGACTAGCGGGGGGCCGCTCGTTCTTC. It specifies CSVEGLAGGRSFF.